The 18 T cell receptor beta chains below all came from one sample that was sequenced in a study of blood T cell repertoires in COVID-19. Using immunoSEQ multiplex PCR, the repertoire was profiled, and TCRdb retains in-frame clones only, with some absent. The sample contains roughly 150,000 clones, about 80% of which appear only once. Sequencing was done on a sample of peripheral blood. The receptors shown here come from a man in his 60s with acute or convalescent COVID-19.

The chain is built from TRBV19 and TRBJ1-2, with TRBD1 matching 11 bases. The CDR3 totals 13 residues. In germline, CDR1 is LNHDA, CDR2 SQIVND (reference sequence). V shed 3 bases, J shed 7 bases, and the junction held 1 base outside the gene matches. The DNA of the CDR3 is TGTGCCAGTAGTATCGGGACAGGGGGTGGCTACACCTTC. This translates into CASSIGTGGGYTF. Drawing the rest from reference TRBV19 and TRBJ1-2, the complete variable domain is DGGITQSPKYLFRKEGQNVTLSCEQNLNHDAMYWYRQDPGQGLRLIYYSQIVNDFQKGDIAEGYSVSREKKESFPLTVTSAQKNPTAFYLCASSIGTGGGYTFGSGTRLTVV.

CDR3: CASSYPAPGQFF. The CDR3 nucleotides read TGTGCCAGCAGTTACCCCGCGCCGGGGCAGTTCTTC. The rearrangement links TRBV6-2 or TRBV6-3 to TRBJ2-1, with D unresolved. The germline V gene has CDR1 MNHEY and CDR2 SVGEGT. Trimming stripped 2 bases from V and 12 bases from J, with 11 bases between. There are 12 residues in the CDR3.

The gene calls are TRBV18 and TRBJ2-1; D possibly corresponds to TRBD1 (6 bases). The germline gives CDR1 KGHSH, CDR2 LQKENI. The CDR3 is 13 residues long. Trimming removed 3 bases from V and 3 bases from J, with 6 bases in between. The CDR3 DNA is TGTGCCAGCTCACCGGACAGCTACAATGAGCAGTTCTTC. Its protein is CASSPDSYNEQFF.

The CDR3 DNA follows: TGTGCCAGCAGTCTCCGGGACAGGGGCACAGATACGCAGTATTTT. Protein: CASSLRDRGTDTQYF. V is TRBV6-5 and J is TRBJ2-3; 9 bases fit TRBD1. The CDR3 totals 15 residues. Germline values: CDR1 MNHEY, CDR2 SVGAGI. V was clipped by 5 bases and J by 1 base; unmatched bases: 4.

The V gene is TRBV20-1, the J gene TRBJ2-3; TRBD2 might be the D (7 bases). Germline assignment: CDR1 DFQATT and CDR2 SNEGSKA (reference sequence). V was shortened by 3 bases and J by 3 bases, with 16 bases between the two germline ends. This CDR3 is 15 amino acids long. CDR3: CSASLGGAWTDTQYF. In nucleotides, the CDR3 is TGCAGTGCTAGTTTAGGGGGGGCGTGGACAGATACGCAGTATTTT.

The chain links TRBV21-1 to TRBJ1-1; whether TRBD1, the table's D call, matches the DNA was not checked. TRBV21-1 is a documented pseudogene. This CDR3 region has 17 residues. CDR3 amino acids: CASSKQETGTEGTEAFF. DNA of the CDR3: TGTGCCAGCAGCAAACAGGAAACCGGGACAGAGGGGACTGAAGCTTTCTTT.

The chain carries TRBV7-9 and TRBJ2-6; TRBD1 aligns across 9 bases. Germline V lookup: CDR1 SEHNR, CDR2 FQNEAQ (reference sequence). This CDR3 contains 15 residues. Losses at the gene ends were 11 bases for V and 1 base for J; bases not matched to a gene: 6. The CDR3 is CAEKGQGSGANVLTF. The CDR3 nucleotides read TGTGCCGAGAAAGGACAGGGGTCTGGGGCCAACGTCCTGACTTTC.

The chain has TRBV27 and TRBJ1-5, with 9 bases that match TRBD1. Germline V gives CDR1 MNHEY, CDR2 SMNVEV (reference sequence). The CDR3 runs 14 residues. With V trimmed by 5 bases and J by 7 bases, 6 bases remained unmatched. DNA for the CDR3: TGTGCCAGCAGTCCTGGACAGGGGACACAGCCCCAGCATTTT. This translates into CASSPGQGTQPQHF.

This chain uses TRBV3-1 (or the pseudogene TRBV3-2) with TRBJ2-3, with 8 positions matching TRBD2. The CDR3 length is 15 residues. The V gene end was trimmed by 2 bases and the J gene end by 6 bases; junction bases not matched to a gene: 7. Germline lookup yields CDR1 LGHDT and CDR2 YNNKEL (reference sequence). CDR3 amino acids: CASSQSSGGKDTQYF. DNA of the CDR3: TGTGCCAGCAGCCAAAGCAGCGGGGGAAAGGATACGCAGTATTTT.

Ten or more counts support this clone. CDR3 nucleotide sequence: TGTGCCACCAGTGATCTCCGGACAGGGGGGGATACGCAGTATTTT. Encoded protein: CATSDLRTGGDTQYF. The V call is TRBV24-1, the J call TRBJ2-3; 10 bases match TRBD1. Trimming at V came to 3 bases and at J to 6 bases, leaving 5 bases not matched to a gene. This CDR3 has 15 amino acids. Germline V CDR1 and CDR2: KGHDR, SFDVKD.

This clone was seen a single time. CDR3 sequence: CASSYGTGSEQYF. The CDR3 region has the DNA TGTGCCAGCTCGTACGGGACAGGGAGCGAGCAGTACTTC. The chain recombines TRBV18 with TRBJ2-7, with TRBD1 matching over 9 bases. The ends lost 6 bases at V and 6 bases at J; junction bases unmatched: 6. The germline V gene encodes CDR1 KGHSH and CDR2 LQKENI. The CDR3 length is 13 residues.

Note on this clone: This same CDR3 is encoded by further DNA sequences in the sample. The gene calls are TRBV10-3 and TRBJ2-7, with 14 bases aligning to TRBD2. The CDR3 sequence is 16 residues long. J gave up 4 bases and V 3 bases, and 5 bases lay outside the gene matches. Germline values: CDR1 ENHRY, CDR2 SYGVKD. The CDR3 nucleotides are TGTGCCATCAGTGATCCTGGACTAGCGGGAGGTTACGAGCAGTACTTC. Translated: CAISDPGLAGGYEQYF.

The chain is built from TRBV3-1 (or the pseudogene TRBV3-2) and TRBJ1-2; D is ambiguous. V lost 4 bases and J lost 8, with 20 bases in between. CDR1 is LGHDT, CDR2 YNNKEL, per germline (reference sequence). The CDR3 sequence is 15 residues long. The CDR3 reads CASSPSGRNSQGYTF. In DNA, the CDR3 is TGTGCCAGCAGCCCCTCTGGCAGGAACTCTCAAGGCTACACCTTC.

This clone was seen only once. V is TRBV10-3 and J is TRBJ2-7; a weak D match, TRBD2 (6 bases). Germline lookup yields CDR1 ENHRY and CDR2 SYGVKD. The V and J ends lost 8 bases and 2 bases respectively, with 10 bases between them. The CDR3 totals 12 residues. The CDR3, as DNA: TGTGCCATCGGTAGGACTACCTACGAGCAGTACTTC. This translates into CAIGRTTYEQYF.

CDR3 sequence: CASSPGLVQSYEQYF. In DNA, the CDR3 is TGTGCCAGCAGCCCTGGACTAGTTCAGTCCTACGAGCAGTACTTC. This chain connects TRBV7-2 to TRBJ2-7; 7 bases align to TRBD2. The junction had 8 bases not matched to a gene; V was cut back by 5 bases and J by 1 base. There are 15 residues in the CDR3. Per germline, CDR1 SGHTA and CDR2 FQGNSA.

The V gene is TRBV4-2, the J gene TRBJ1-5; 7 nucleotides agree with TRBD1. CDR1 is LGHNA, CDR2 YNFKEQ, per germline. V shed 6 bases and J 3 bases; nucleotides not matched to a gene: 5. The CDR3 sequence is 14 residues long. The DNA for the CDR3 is TGTGCCAGCAGTTATACAGGGGACAATCAGCCCCAGCATTTT. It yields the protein CASSYTGDNQPQHF.

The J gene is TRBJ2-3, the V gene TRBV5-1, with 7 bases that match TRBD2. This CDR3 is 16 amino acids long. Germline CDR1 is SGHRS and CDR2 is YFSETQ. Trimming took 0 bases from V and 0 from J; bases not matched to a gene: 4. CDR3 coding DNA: TGCGCCAGCAGCTTGGCGCTAGCGGCTAGCACAGATACGCAGTATTTT. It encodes CASSLALAASTDTQYF.

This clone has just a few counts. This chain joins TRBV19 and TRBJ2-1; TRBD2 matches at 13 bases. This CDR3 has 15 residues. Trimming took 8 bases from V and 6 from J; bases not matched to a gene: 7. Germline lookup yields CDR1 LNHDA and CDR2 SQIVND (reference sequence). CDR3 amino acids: CASDPGLAGINEQFF. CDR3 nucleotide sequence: TGTGCCAGTGATCCGGGACTAGCGGGGATCAATGAGCAGTTCTTC.